The 23 T cell receptor beta chains presented below share a single source sample, sequenced in a study of shared clonotypes between healthy human individuals. Measured with immunoSEQ multiplex PCR; TCRdb has only the in-frame clones, and not every one. This sample has around 1.5 million clones, with roughly 98% found just once. The material sequenced was naive CD4+ T cells sorted from blood. As for subset: CD45RA+ positively selected. These receptors all come from a man aged 25 to 40 in good health.

Of note for this clone: The junction does not match germline at one end; this may be a read error. The sample holds other DNA sequences that translate to the same CDR3. This chain uses TRBV7-3 with TRBJ2-7, with 8 positions matching TRBD1. The CDR3 totals 14 residues. Germline CDR1 and CDR2: SGHTA and FQGTGA. For the CDR3, the DNA is TGTGCTAGCAGTCCTCCCCAGGGGGCCCACGAGCAGTACTTC. Translated: CASSPPQGAHEQYF.

The chain recombines TRBV6-5 with TRBJ1-5, with unresolved D. CDR1 MNHEY and CDR2 SVGAGI come from the germline V gene. V was pared by 3 bases and J by 6 bases, with 9 bases between. The CDR3 spans 13 residues. The DNA of the CDR3 is TGTGCCAGCAGTTATTGGGAGGGTCAGCCCCAGCATTTT. Its translation: CASSYWEGQPQHF.

The V and J genes are TRBV5-5 and TRBJ1-4; D is uncertain. Germline CDR1 SGHKS, CDR2 YYEKEE (reference sequence). The V end lost 3 bases, the J end lost 7 bases, and 4 bases lay between the germline ends. CDR3 length equals 11 residues. CDR3 nucleotide sequence: TGTGCCAGCAGCTCTACTGAAAAACTGTTTTTT. It codes for CASSSTEKLFF.

In the case of this clone: Other DNA sequences within the sample encode an identical CDR3. The chain links TRBV5-1 to TRBJ2-3; the D gene is possibly TRBD2 (5 bases). This CDR3 comprises 14 residues. V was pared by 4 bases and J by 1 base, with 10 bases between. Per germline, CDR1 SGHRS and CDR2 YFSETQ. CDR3 loop: CASSPAGGTDTQYF. The CDR3 region has the DNA TGCGCCAGCAGCCCGGCCGGGGGCACAGATACGCAGTATTTT.

The rearrangement joins TRBV18 to TRBJ2-1; maybe TRBD2 (5 bases). Germline CDR1 reads KGHSH; CDR2 reads LQKENI. The CDR3 totals 15 residues. Between the trimmed V and J ends, which lost 2 bases and 6 bases, there was a span of 14 bases. The CDR3 region is CASSPGAGLANEQFF. In nucleotides, the CDR3 is TGTGCCAGCTCACCAGGTGCGGGCCTGGCCAATGAGCAGTTCTTC.

This chain uses TRBV9 with TRBJ2-1; 15 bases line up with TRBD2. CDR1 SGDLS and CDR2 YYNGEE come from the germline V gene. V gave up 2 bases and J gave up 6 bases; unmatched junction bases: 9. The CDR3 loop spans 18 amino acids. The CDR3 protein is CASSVAPGLAGGPNEQFF. In DNA, the CDR3 is TGTGCCAGCAGCGTCGCCCCGGGACTAGCGGGAGGACCCAATGAGCAGTTCTTC.

The genes are TRBV1 and TRBJ2-1; TRBD2 is the table's D call and was not checked against the DNA. TRBV1 is marked as a pseudogene. This CDR3 has 13 residues. CDR3 sequence: CTSTREAGDEQFF. For the CDR3, the DNA is TGCACCAGCACCAGGGAGGCCGGAGACGAGCAGTTCTTC.

The J gene is TRBJ2-1, the V gene TRBV19, with 11 bases fitting TRBD2. The trim removed 6 bases at V and 6 bases at J, leaving 7 bases unmatched. The germline gives CDR1 LNHDA, CDR2 SQIVND (reference sequence). This CDR3 region has 15 residues. CDR3 residues: CASSTTSGMGNEQFF. The CDR3 nucleotides read TGTGCCAGTAGCACGACTAGCGGGATGGGCAATGAGCAGTTCTTC.

On this clone itself: Other DNA sequences in the sample encode the same CDR3. This sequence joins TRBV7-9 and TRBJ2-7; perhaps TRBD2 as D (5 bases). Trimming removed 6 bases at V and 0 bases at J, with 12 bases between. The CDR3 is made up of 14 amino acids. The germline CDR1 and CDR2 sequences are SEHNR and FQNEAQ (reference sequence). CDR3 nucleotide sequence: TGTGCCAGCAGTTCCTCTGGACTCTCCTACGAGCAGTACTTC. It is translated as CASSSSGLSYEQYF.

This chain connects TRBV7-9 to TRBJ1-1, with D possibly being TRBD1 (5 bases). V was shortened by 1 base and J by 7 bases, with 16 bases between the two germline ends. The germline V gene encodes CDR1 SEHNR and CDR2 FQNEAQ (reference sequence). The CDR3 contains 15 residues. The CDR3 DNA is TGTGCCAGCAGCTTAGATCTGGGGCGGAACCTTGAAGCTTTCTTT. Protein product: CASSLDLGRNLEAFF.

Note on this clone: At one boundary the junction diverges from the germline segment, which might be a read error. CDR3 DNA: TGTGCCAGCAATTACAGGGGGCATGGAGAGACCCAGTACTTC. Amino acid sequence: CASNYRGHGETQYF. The rearrangement joins TRBV6-6 to TRBJ2-5; 9 bases align to TRBD1. Germline lookup yields CDR1 MNHNY and CDR2 SVGAGI (reference sequence). This CDR3 region has 14 residues.

The chain is built from TRBV5-4 and TRBJ2-7; 8 bases align to TRBD2. CDR3 length: 15 residues. J lost 3 bases, V lost 3 bases, and 8 bases had no gene match. Per the germline V gene, CDR1 is SGHNT and CDR2 is YYREEE (reference sequence). DNA of the CDR3: TGTGCCAGCAGCTCCAGACTAGCGACCCGCTACGAGCAGTACTTC. This codes for CASSSRLATRYEQYF.

Comment on this clone: The same CDR3 can be traced to other DNA sequences in this sample. The rearrangement links TRBV18 to TRBJ1-5; D is unresolved. Germline CDR1 and CDR2: KGHSH and LQKENI. This CDR3 region has 14 residues. V lost 2 bases, J lost 2 bases, and 7 bases lay in between. The CDR3 sequence is CASSPSGGNQPQHF. The CDR3 DNA is TGTGCCAGCTCACCATCGGGCGGCAATCAGCCCCAGCATTTT.

This chain links TRBV7-6 with TRBJ2-7; TRBD2 is a possible D gene (5 bases). V lost 0 bases and J 5 bases, leaving 26 bases between the germline ends. This CDR3 contains 19 residues. Germline-derived CDR1 and CDR2 are SGHVS and FNYEAQ. CDR3 in amino acids: CASSLASILPGRQADEQYF. CDR3 DNA sequence: TGTGCCAGCAGCTTAGCGTCTATCCTACCGGGAAGGCAGGCGGACGAGCAGTACTTC.

The V gene is TRBV29-1, the J gene TRBJ1-5; the match to TRBD1 covers 9 bases. The CDR3 runs 16 residues. V shed 6 bases, J shed 0 bases, and the junction held 9 bases outside the gene matches. Germline V gene lookup returns CDR1 SQVTM and CDR2 ANQGSEA. The CDR3 region has the DNA TGCAGCGTAGCTATCGGGACAGGGCATAGCAATCAGCCCCAGCATTTT. The encoded protein is CSVAIGTGHSNQPQHF.

The chain links TRBV9 to TRBJ2-7, with unresolved D. Trimming took off 3 bases at V and 0 bases at J, with 13 bases between the two ends. The length of the CDR3 is 15 residues. Germline CDR1 reads SGDLS; CDR2 reads YYNGEE. In nucleotides, the CDR3 is TGTGCCAGCAGCGCGGCCGGGTCCAGCTCCTACGAGCAGTACTTC. As protein: CASSAAGSSSYEQYF.

CDR3 amino acids: CASSLGDPSGRIYEQYF. The CDR3, as DNA: TGTGCCAGCAGCTTAGGCGACCCTAGCGGGAGGATCTACGAGCAGTACTTC. This rearrangement joins TRBV11-2 to TRBJ2-7; the match to TRBD2 covers 11 bases. Trimming took 1 base from V and 3 from J; bases not matched to a gene: 8. CDR3 length: 17 residues. CDR1 SGHAT and CDR2 FQNNGV come from the germline V gene.

J is TRBJ2-3 and V is TRBV9; D ambiguous. Germline values: CDR1 SGDLS, CDR2 YYNGEE. The germline V and J ends were trimmed by 0 bases and 4 bases, with 6 bases remaining between them. The CDR3 contains 13 residues. CDR3 DNA: TGTGCCAGCAGCGTAGCCGAGGCAGATACGCAGTATTTT. It translates to CASSVAEADTQYF. The variable domain in full, completed from reference TRBV9 and TRBJ2-3, reads DSGVTQTPKHLITATGQRVTLRCSPRSGDLSVYWYQQSLDQGLQFLIQYYNGEERAKGNILERFSAQQFPDLHSELNLSSLELGDSALYFCASSVAEADTQYFGPGTRLTVL.

The chain is built from TRBV11-2 and TRBJ1-4; possibly TRBD1 for D (5 bases). The ends were cut back, 2 bases at V and 4 bases at J, with 14 bases in the middle. The germline V gene has CDR1 SGHAT and CDR2 FQNNGV. The CDR3 spans 16 residues. The CDR3 region is CASSLNWGPNNEKLFF. Written as DNA, the CDR3 is TGTGCCAGCAGCTTAAATTGGGGACCAAATAATGAAAAACTGTTTTTT. Complete variable domain (other parts from reference TRBV11-2 and TRBJ1-4): EAGVAQSPRYKIIEKRQSVAFWCNPISGHATLYWYQQILGQGPKLLIQFQNNGVVDDSQLPKDRFSAERLKGVDSTLKIQPAKLEDSAVYLCASSLNWGPNNEKLFFGSGTQLSVL.

This sequence joins TRBV4-1 and TRBJ2-5, with 7 nucleotides matching TRBD2. V gave up 2 bases and J gave up 6 bases; unmatched junction bases: 3. The V gene's germline CDR1 is MGHRA and CDR2 YSYEKL. The CDR3 runs to 13 residues. The CDR3 loop reads CASSQMREQTQYF. The CDR3 DNA is TGCGCCAGCAGCCAAATGCGGGAGCAGACCCAGTACTTC.

This rearrangement joins TRBV28 to TRBJ1-2, with 7 bases matching TRBD1. The CDR3 extends over 13 amino acids. V lost 4 bases, J lost 8 bases, and 7 bases stayed unmatched. Germline CDR1 is MDHEN and CDR2 is SYDVKM. CDR3 protein: CASSSRQGYGYTF. As DNA, the CDR3 is TGTGCCAGCAGTTCACGACAGGGATACGGCTACACCTTC.

This chain joins TRBV5-6 and TRBJ1-4; D is undetermined. CDR1 and CDR2 (germline): SGHDT, YYEEEE. The CDR3 runs 19 residues. The V gene lost 0 bases and the J gene lost 6 bases, with 24 bases spanning the gap. DNA for the CDR3: TGTGCCAGCAGCTTGGCGTCCTCAGCGCTAGGACTCATTGATGAAAAACTGTTTTTT. Translating gives CASSLASSALGLIDEKLFF.

This chain connects TRBV9 to TRBJ1-3; no definite D call. Germline V gene lookup returns CDR1 SGDLS and CDR2 YYNGEE. The CDR3 length is 13 residues. V was trimmed by 3 bases and J by 4 bases, leaving 8 bases between them. The CDR3 coding sequence is TGTGCCAGCAGCGCGCAACAGGGAAACACCATATATTTT. Translating it yields CASSAQQGNTIYF.